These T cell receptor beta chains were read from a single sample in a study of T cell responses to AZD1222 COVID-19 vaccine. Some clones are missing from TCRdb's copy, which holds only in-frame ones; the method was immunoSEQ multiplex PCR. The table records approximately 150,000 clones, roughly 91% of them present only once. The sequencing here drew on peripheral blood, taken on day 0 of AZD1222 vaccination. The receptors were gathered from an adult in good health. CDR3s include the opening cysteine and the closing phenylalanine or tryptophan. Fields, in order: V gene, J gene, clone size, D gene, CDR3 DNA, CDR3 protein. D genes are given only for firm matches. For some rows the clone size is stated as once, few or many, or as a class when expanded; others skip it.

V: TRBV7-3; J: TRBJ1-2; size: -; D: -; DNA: TGTGCCAGCAGCCCCCAGGGCGACTATGGCTACACCTTC; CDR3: CASSPQGDYGYTF
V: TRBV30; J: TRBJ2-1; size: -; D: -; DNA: TGTGCCTGGAACGGCGGCCGCTCCTACAATGAGCAGTTCTTC; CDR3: CAWNGGRSYNEQFF
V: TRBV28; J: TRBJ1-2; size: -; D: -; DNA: TGTGCCAGCAGTTTACGGTTTCCAGGCTTTAACTATGGCTACACCTTC; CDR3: CASSLRFPGFNYGYTF
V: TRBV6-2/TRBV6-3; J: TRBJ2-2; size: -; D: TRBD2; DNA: TGTGCCAGCAGCGGGTCAGGACTAGCGGGAGGGACGGGCACCGGGGAGCTGTTTTTT; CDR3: CASSGSGLAGGTGTGELFF
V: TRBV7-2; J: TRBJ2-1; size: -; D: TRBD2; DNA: TGTGCCAGCAGCTTAGATAGCGGGAGACCCTACAATGAGCAGTTCTTC; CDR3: CASSLDSGRPYNEQFF
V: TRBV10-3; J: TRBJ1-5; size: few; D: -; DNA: TGTGCCATCAGTGAACACGGTAGCAATCAGCCCCAGCATTTT; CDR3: CAISEHGSNQPQHF
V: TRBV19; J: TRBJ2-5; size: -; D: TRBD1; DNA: TGTGCCAGTAGTATAGGACAGGGAAGGCAAGAGACCCAGTACTTC; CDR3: CASSIGQGRQETQYF
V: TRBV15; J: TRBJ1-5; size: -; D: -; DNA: TGTGCCACCAGCAGAGATCCGGGGCAGCCCCAGCATTTT; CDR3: CATSRDPGQPQHF
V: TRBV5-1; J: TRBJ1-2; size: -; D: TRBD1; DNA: TGCGCCAGCAGCTCGAGACGGACAGGGGGAAACTATGGCTACACCTTC; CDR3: CASSSRRTGGNYGYTF
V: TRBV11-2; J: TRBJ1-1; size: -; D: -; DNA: TGTGCCAGCAGTGGGGGGGTACGGGGCACTGAAGCTTTCTTT; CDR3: CASSGGVRGTEAFF
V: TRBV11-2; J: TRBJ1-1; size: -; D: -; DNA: TGTGCCAGCAGCTTATCGGGGCGGGGAGGTCCGAACACTGAAGCTTTCTTT; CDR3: CASSLSGRGGPNTEAFF
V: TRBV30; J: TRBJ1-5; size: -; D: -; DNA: TGTGCCTGCTCACAGGGTTTAGATCAGCCCCAGCATTTT; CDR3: CACSQGLDQPQHF
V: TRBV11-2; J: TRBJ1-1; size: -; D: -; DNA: TGTGCCAGCAGCACGGGCCCTAAGGACACTGAAGCTTTCTTT; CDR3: CASSTGPKDTEAFF
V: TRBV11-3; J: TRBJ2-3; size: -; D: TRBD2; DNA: TGTGCCAGCAGCTTAGAGACTAGCGGGGGAACAGATACGCAGTATTTT; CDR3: CASSLETSGGTDTQYF
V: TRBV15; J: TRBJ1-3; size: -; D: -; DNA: TGTGCCACCAGCAGCGGGGGCTCATTAGGAAACACCATATATTTT; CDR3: CATSSGGSLGNTIYF
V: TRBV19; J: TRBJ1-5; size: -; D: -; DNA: TGTGCCAGTAGTTCCTCAGGGGAGGGTCAGCCCCAGCATTTT; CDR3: CASSSSGEGQPQHF